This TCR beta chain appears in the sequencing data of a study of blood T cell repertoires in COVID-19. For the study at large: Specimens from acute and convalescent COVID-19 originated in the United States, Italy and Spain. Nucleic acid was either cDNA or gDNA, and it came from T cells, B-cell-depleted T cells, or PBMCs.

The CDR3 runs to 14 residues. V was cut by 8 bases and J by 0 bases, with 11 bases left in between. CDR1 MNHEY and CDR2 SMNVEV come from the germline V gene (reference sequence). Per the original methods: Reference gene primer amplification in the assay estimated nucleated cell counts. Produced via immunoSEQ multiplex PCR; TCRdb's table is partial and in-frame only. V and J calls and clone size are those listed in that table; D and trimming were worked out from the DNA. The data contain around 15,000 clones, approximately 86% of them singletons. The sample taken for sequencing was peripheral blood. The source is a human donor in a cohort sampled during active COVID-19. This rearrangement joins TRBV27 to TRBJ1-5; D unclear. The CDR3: CASALSHSNQPQHF. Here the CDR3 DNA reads TGTGCCAGCGCTCTCTCACATAGCAATCAGCCCCAGCATTTT.